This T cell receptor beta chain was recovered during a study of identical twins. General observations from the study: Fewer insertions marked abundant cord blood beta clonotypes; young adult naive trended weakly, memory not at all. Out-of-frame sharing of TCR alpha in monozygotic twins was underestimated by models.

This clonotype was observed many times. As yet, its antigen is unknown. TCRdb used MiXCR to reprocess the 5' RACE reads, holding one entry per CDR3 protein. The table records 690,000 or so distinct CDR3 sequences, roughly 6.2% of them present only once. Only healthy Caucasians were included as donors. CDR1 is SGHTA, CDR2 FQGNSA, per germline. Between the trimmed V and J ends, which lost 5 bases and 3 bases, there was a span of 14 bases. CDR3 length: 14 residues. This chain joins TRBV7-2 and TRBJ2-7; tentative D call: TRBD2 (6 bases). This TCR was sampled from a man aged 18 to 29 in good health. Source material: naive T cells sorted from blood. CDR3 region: CASSPRLEIYEQYF. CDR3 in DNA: TGTGCCAGCAGCCCCCGACTAGAAATCTACGAGCAGTACTTC.